This T cell receptor (beta chain) stems from a study of cytomegalovirus exposure and HLA in healthy donors. These donors were members of the approximately 110-subject validation cohort, a group separate from the roughly 670-subject first cohort. Study results and limitations: Specificity for CMV antigens was confirmed in vitro for a few of the CMV-associated chains.

Notes on this clone: Its antigen remains unidentified.

The CDR3 has 13 residues. Looked up from germline, CDR1 is PRHDT and CDR2 is FYEKMQ (reference sequence). Trimming took 3 bases from V and 2 from J, leaving 4 bases between them. Assay: immunoSEQ multiplex PCR; the TCRdb copy retains only in-frame clones and omits some. The table includes 110,000 to 150,000 clones, 94% detected once. This TCR was sampled from a young man in good health and CMV-seropositive. Sequenced: PBMCs. V and J are TRBV13 and TRBJ2-2, with unresolved D. The CDR3 is CASSLYNTGELFF. The CDR3 nucleotides are TGTGCCAGCAGCTTGTATAACACCGGGGAGCTGTTTTTT.